This T cell receptor (beta chain) was found in a study of response to subunit inactivated influenza vaccine. Regarding the study as a whole: Each seasonal influenza vaccination recruits few new T cells, the authors suggested.

This clonotype was found a few times. Its antigen is unknown. The ends were cut back, 0 bases at V and 1 base at J, with 13 bases in the middle. Per germline, CDR1 DFQATT and CDR2 SNEGSKA (reference sequence). This CDR3 comprises 16 residues. TCRdb reanalysed the RT-PCR reads using MiXCR and keeps one entry per CDR3 protein. The table lists more than 700,000 distinct CDR3 sequences, 21% of them singletons. This sequence was found in a man aged 45 to 65 who received an inactivated influenza vaccine. The chain carries TRBV20-1 and TRBJ2-1, with D perhaps TRBD1 (6 bases). The sample here was PBMCs from blood, taken 5 days after vaccination. The CDR3 sequence is CSARDGRTASYNEQFF. CDR3 in DNA: TGCAGTGCTAGAGATGGCAGGACAGCTTCCTACAATGAGCAGTTCTTC.